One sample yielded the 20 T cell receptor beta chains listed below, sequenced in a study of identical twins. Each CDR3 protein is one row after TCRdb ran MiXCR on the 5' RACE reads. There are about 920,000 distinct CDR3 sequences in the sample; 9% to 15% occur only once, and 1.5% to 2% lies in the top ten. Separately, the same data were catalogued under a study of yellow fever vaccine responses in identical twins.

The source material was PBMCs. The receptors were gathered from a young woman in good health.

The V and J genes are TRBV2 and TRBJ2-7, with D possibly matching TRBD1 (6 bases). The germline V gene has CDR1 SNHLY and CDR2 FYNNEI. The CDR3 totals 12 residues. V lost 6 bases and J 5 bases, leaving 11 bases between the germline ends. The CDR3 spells CASSPRGDEQYV. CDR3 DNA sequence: TGTGCCAGCAGCCCCAGGGGCGACGAGCAGTACGTC.

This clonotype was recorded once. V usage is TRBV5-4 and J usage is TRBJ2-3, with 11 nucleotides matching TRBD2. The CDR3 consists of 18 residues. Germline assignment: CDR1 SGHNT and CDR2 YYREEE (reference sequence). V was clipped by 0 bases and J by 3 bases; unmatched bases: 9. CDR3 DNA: TGTGCCAGCAGCTTGGAACTAGCGGGGGCCCACCCTACAGATACGCAGTATTTT. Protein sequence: CASSLELAGAHPTDTQYF.

Here the CDR3 DNA reads TGTGCCAGCAGCACCGTAGCGGGAGTCATCCCCGTGAACACCGGGGAGCTGTTTTTT. This codes for CASSTVAGVIPVNTGELFF. The chain recombines TRBV11-1 with TRBJ2-2; 9 bases map to TRBD2. CDR1 and CDR2 from the germline V gene are SGHAT and FQDESV (reference sequence). The ends lost 5 bases at V and 1 base at J; junction bases unmatched: 14. The length of the CDR3 is 19 residues.

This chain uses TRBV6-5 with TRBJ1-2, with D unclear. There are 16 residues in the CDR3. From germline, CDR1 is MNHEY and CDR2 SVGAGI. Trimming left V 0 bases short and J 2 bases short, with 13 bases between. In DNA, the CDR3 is TGTGCCAGCAGTTACTCGTCCCCTAACCCAAACTATGGCTACACCTTC. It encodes CASSYSSPNPNYGYTF.

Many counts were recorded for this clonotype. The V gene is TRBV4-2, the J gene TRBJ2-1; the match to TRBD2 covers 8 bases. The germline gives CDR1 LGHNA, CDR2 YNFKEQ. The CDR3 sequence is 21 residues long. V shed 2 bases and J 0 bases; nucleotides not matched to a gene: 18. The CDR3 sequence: CASSQIHSGTRVFGSYNEQFF. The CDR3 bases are TGTGCCAGCAGCCAAATTCATTCCGGGACTAGGGTGTTCGGCTCCTACAATGAGCAGTTCTTC.

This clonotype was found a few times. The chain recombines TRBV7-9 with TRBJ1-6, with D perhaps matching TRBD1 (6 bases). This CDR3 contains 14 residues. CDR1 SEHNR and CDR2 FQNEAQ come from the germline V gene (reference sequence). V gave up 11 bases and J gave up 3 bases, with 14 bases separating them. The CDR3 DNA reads TGTGCCGGAGGGGGGTTAGACTATAATTCACCCCTCCACTTT. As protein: CAGGGLDYNSPLHF. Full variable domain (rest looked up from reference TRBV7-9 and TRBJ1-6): DTGVSQNPRHKITKRGQNVTFRCDPISEHNRLYWYRQTLGQGPEFLTYFQNEAQLEKSRLLSDRFSAERPKGSFSTLEIQRTEQGDSAMYLCAGGGLDYNSPLHFGNGTRLTVT.

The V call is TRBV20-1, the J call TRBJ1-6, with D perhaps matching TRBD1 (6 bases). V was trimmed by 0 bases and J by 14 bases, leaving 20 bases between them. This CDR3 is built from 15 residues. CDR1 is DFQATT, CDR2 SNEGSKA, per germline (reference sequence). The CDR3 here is CSARDPGGRRGALHF. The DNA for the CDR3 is TGCAGTGCTAGAGATCCTGGCGGGAGGAGGGGGGCCCTCCACTTT.

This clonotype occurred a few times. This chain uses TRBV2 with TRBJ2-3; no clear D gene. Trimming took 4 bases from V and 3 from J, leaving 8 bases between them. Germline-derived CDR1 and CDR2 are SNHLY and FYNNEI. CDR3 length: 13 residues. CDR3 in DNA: TGTGCCAGCAGTGGGATGTTAACAGATACGCAGTATTTT. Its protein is CASSGMLTDTQYF.

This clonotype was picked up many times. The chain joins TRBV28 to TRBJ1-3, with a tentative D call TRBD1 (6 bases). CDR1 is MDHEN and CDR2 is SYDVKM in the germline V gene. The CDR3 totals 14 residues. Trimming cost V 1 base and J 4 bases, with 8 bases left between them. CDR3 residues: CASSLSGAGNTIYF. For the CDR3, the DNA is TGTGCCAGCAGTTTATCAGGGGCGGGAAACACCATATATTTT.

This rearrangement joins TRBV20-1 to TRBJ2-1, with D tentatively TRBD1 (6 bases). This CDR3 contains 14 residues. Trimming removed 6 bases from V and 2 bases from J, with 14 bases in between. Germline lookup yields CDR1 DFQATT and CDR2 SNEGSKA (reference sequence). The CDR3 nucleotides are TGCAGTGCAGCCGGGACAACAACCTACAATGAGCAGTTCTTC. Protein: CSAAGTTTYNEQFF.

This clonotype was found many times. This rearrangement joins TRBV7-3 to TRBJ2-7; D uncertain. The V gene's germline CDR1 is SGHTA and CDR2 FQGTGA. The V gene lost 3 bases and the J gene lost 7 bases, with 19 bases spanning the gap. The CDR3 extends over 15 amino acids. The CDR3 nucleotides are TGTGCCAGCAGCTTTAGTATCGCGAGGCGAGAAGAGCAGTACTTC. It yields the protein CASSFSIARREEQYF.

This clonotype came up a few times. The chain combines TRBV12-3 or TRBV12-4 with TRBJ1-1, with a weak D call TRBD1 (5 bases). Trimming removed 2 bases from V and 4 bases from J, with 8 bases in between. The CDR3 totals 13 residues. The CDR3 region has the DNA TGTGCCAGCAGTTTATGGGGGACCACTGAAGCTTTCTTT. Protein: CASSLWGTTEAFF.

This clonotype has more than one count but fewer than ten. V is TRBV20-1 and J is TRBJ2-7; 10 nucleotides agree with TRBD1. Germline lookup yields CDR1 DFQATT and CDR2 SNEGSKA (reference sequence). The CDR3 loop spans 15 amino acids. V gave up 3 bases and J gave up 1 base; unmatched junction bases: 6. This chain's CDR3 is CSASEPGQGSYEQYF. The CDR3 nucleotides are TGCAGTGCTAGCGAACCGGGACAGGGGTCCTACGAGCAGTACTTC.

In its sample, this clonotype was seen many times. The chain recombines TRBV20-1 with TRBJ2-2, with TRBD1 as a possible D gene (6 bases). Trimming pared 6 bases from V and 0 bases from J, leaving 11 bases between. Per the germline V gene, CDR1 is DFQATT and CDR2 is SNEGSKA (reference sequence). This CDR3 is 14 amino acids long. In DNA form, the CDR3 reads TGCAGTGCGAGGGGGACAACGAACACCGGGGAGCTGTTTTTT. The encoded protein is CSARGTTNTGELFF.

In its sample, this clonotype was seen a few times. The CDR3 DNA follows: TGTGCCAGCAGTGAAGGGCCGCATACTAATTCACCCCTCCACTTT. Amino acid sequence: CASSEGPHTNSPLHF. This chain connects TRBV6-1 to TRBJ1-6; D not certain. V lost 1 base and J 6 bases, leaving 10 bases between the germline ends. Germline V gives CDR1 MNHNS, CDR2 SASEGT. This CDR3 comprises 15 residues.

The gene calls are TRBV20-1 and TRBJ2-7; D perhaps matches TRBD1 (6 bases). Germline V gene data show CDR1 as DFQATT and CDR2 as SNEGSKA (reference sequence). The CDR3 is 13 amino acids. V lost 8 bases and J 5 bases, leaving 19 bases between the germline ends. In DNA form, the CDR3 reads TGCAGTACTTCCGGGACAAGGGTTAACGAGCAGTACTTC. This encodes CSTSGTRVNEQYF.

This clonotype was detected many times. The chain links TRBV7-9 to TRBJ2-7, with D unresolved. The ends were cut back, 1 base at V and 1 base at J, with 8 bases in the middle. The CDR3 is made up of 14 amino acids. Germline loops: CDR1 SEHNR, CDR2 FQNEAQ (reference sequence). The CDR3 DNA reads TGTGCCAGCAGCTTAGGGGCGAAATCCTACGAGCAGTACTTC. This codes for CASSLGAKSYEQYF.

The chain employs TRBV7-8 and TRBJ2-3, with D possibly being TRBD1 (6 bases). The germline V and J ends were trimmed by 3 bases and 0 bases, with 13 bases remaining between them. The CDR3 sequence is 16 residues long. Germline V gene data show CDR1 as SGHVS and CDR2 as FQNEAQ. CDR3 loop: CASSFAWGRSTDTQYF. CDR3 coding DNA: TGTGCCAGCAGCTTCGCGTGGGGGCGAAGCACAGATACGCAGTATTTT.

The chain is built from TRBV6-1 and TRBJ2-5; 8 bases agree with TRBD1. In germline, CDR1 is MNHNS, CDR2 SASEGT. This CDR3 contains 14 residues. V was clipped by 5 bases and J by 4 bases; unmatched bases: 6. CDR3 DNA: TGTGCCAGCAGTAATACAGGGGGGCGAGAGACCCAGTACTTC. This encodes CASSNTGGRETQYF.

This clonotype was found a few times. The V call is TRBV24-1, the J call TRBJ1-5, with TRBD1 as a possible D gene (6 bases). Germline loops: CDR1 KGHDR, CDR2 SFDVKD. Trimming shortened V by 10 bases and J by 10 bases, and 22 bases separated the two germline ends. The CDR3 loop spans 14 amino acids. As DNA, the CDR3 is TGTGCCACTTCAACTCAGGGGAATTTTCAACCCCAGCATTTT. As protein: CATSTQGNFQPQHF.